These 15 T cell receptor beta chains came from one sample sequenced in a study of cytomegalovirus exposure and HLA in healthy donors. PCR involved 60 Vbeta and 13 Jbeta primers. Clones were read by immunoSEQ multiplex PCR, and TCRdb kept only the in-frame ones, dropping some. The sample has about 140,000 clones, around 84% seen once. Sequencing was carried out using PBMCs. These receptors all stem from a boy between 2 and 10 years old in good health and CMV-seronegative.

CDR3 coding DNA: TGTGCCAGCAGCCCAATTCAGGGGGCCCTTCCCTACGAGCAGTACTTC. As protein: CASSPIQGALPYEQYF. The genes are TRBV7-2 and TRBJ2-7; 8 nucleotides align to TRBD1. Trimming took 5 bases from V and 2 from J; bases not matched to a gene: 11. The CDR3 is 16 residues long. Germline CDR1 reads SGHTA; CDR2 reads FQGNSA.

On this clone: A junction boundary mismatches the germline segment, possibly from a read error. This sequence joins TRBV30 and TRBJ1-2, with a possible D match to TRBD1 (6 bases). The germline CDR1 and CDR2 sequences are GTSNPN and SVGIG (reference sequence). This CDR3 contains 13 residues. The CDR3 DNA follows: TGTGCCTGGAGTCCCTCGAGGGGGATTCTATCTGCATTC. Protein product: CAWSPSRGILSAF.

V is TRBV2 and J is TRBJ2-3; 8 bases agree with TRBD2. The CDR3 is made up of 16 amino acids. The germline V gene encodes CDR1 SNHLY and CDR2 FYNNEI. V trimming: 6 bases; J trimming: 2 bases; junction bases outside the gene matches: 10. CDR3 DNA: TGTGCCAGCAGAAGAGGAGTAGCGGGACCCACAGATACGCAGTATTTT. Encoded protein: CASRRGVAGPTDTQYF.

This rearrangement joins TRBV23-1 to TRBJ1-1, with D unresolved. TRBV23-1 is known as an ORF, though its function is uncertain. The V end was cut by 3 bases, the J end by 11 bases, with 13 bases between. The CDR3 contains 12 residues. CDR3 loop: CASSHGHLRAFF. The CDR3 bases are TGCGCCAGCAGTCATGGGCACCTCAGGGCTTTCTTT.

The chain employs TRBV11-2 and TRBJ2-2; possibly TRBD1 for D (5 bases). This CDR3 region has 15 residues. CDR1 SGHAT and CDR2 FQNNGV come from the germline V gene. Trimming removed 0 bases from V and 7 bases from J, with 12 bases in between. Written as DNA, the CDR3 is TGTGCCAGCAGCTTAGATTCTAACAGGTTCGGGGAGCTGTTTTTT. The encoded protein is CASSLDSNRFGELFF.

The rearrangement joins TRBV19 to TRBJ1-5; TRBD1 matches 7 bases. Germline assignment: CDR1 LNHDA and CDR2 SQIVND (reference sequence). CDR3 length: 15 amino acids. Unmatched junction bases numbered 11, after V lost 5 bases and J lost 7 bases. The DNA for the CDR3 is TGTGCCAGTAGTTTTGGGGGACAGATGGGGCAGCCCCAGCATTTT. Translated: CASSFGGQMGQPQHF. Full variable domain (remainder filled in from reference TRBV19 and TRBJ1-5): DGGITQSPKYLFRKEGQNVTLSCEQNLNHDAMYWYRQDPGQGLRLIYYSQIVNDFQKGDIAEGYSVSREKKESFPLTVTSAQKNPTAFYLCASSFGGQMGQPQHFGDGTRLSIL.

The J gene is TRBJ1-1, the V gene TRBV18; D not resolved. The V gene lost 6 bases and the J gene lost 5 bases, with 22 bases spanning the gap. The CDR3 totals 16 residues. Germline V lookup: CDR1 KGHSH, CDR2 LQKENI. DNA of the CDR3: TGTGCCAGCTCCTATTTAGTTGGAGGGAGCTGGACTGAAGCTTTCTTT. It codes for CASSYLVGGSWTEAFF.

This sequence joins TRBV5-5 and TRBJ2-5, with 10 bases aligning to TRBD1. The J call is in doubt because the DNA end fits TRBJ2-7 better. CDR1 and CDR2 (germline): SGHKS, YYEKEE (reference sequence). CDR3 length equals 16 residues. The CDR3 DNA reads as TGTGCCAGCAGCGCGGACCGGGACAGGGGATCCTACGAGCAGTACTTC. Encoded protein: CASSADRDRGSYEQYF.

The chain recombines TRBV6-5 with TRBJ2-2, with D perhaps TRBD1 (6 bases). This CDR3 has 13 residues. In germline, CDR1 is MNHEY, CDR2 SVGAGI. Trimming cost V 6 bases and J 7 bases, with 12 bases left between them. The CDR3, as DNA: TGTGCCAGCAGCAACAGGGAGCACGGGGAGCTGTTTTTT. It codes for CASSNREHGELFF.

This chain connects TRBV6-5 to TRBJ1-1; 7 bases match TRBD1. Germline V gives CDR1 MNHEY, CDR2 SVGAGI. J was trimmed by 4 bases and V by 5 bases; bases with no gene match: 7. CDR3 length: 14 amino acids. The CDR3 spells CASSHMTGITEAFF. The CDR3, as DNA: TGTGCCAGCAGTCATATGACAGGGATCACTGAAGCTTTCTTT.

This clone was observed a few times. The rearrangement uses TRBV6-1 and TRBJ1-4, with TRBD1 matching 7 bases. CDR1 is MNHNS and CDR2 is SASEGT in the germline V gene. This CDR3 has 15 residues. The J segment lost 10 bases and the V segment lost 1 base, leaving 9 bases of the junction unmatched. CDR3 coding DNA: TGTGCCAGCAGTGAAGGAGACAGGGTTTCGGGAAAACTGTTTTTT. As protein: CASSEGDRVSGKLFF.

The chain has TRBV7-9 and TRBJ2-7; TRBD1 might be the D (5 bases). Trimming left V 3 bases short and J 4 bases short, with 16 bases between. The CDR3 length is 15 residues. CDR1 and CDR2 (germline): SEHNR, FQNEAQ (reference sequence). This chain's CDR3 is CASSLWGLTKYEQYF. CDR3 in DNA: TGTGCCAGCAGCTTGTGGGGCCTTACTAAGTACGAGCAGTACTTC.

Only one count was recorded for this clone. This chain links TRBV13 with TRBJ1-1; 8 bases align to TRBD1. Losses at the gene ends were 4 bases for V and 8 bases for J; bases not matched to a gene: 9. From germline, CDR1 is PRHDT and CDR2 FYEKMQ (reference sequence). The CDR3 is 14 amino acids. The CDR3 coding sequence is TGTGCCAGCAGCTCGGGGGACAGGCCTCAGGAAGCTTTCTTT. Its translation is CASSSGDRPQEAFF.

This chain connects TRBV19 to TRBJ2-1, with 12 positions matching TRBD2. Germline V gene data show CDR1 as LNHDA and CDR2 as SQIVND (reference sequence). The trim removed 0 bases at V and 4 bases at J, leaving 7 bases unmatched. This CDR3 spans 18 amino acids. CDR3 sequence: CASSIDWGLAGWYNEQFF. The CDR3 DNA is TGTGCCAGTAGTATAGACTGGGGACTAGCGGGCTGGTACAATGAGCAGTTCTTC.

The chain joins TRBV15 to TRBJ2-7, with a possible D match to TRBD1 (6 bases). The CDR3 runs to 15 residues. Germline V gene lookup returns CDR1 LNHNV and CDR2 YYDKDF (reference sequence). The germline V and J ends were trimmed by 4 bases and 4 bases, with 17 bases remaining between them. Here the CDR3 reads CATSNMPGTRYEQYF. The DNA for the CDR3 is TGTGCCACCAGCAACATGCCCGGGACAAGATACGAGCAGTACTTC.